These 3 T cell receptor beta chains were all obtained from the same sample, sequenced in a study of blood T cell repertoires in COVID-19. TCRdb keeps only in-frame clones here, not all; method: immunoSEQ multiplex PCR. The sample has fewer than 250,000 clones, around 80% seen once. Sequencing used peripheral blood. The receptor set was obtained from a man aged 50-59 years with active or convalescent COVID-19.

For this clone: At one end the junction does not follow the germline gene, possibly because of a read error. The genes are TRBV6-2 or TRBV6-3 and TRBJ1-2; 8 positions match TRBD1. The CDR3 totals 12 residues. CDR1 and CDR2 from the germline V gene are MNHEY and SVGEGT. The CDR3 coding sequence is TGTGCCAGCAGTTACTCGGAAAGGACAGGGTTCTTC. Translating gives CASSYSERTGFF.

The CDR3 reads CSPWRSYEQYF. The CDR3 region has the DNA TGCAGCCCGTGGCGGTCCTACGAGCAGTACTTC. This chain connects TRBV20-1 to TRBJ2-7; D uncertain. The CDR3 consists of 11 residues. Germline assignment: CDR1 DFQATT and CDR2 SNEGSKA (reference sequence).

The chain couples TRBV7-8 to TRBJ1-4; tentative D call: TRBD1 (5 bases). Germline CDR1 reads SGHVS; CDR2 reads FQNEAQ. Trimming cost V 1 base and J 8 bases, with 20 bases left between them. The CDR3 consists of 17 residues. CDR3 nucleotides: TGTGCCAGCAGCTTAGTCGGGGGGTCTCGCAGGCCGGAAAAACTGTTTTTT. Its translation: CASSLVGGSRRPEKLFF.